This TCR beta chain is drawn from a study of vaccination and CD4 T cells after COVID-19. Germline V gene data show CDR1 as MNHEY and CDR2 as SMNVEV (reference sequence). V was pared by 4 bases and J by 2 bases, with 19 bases between. There are 17 residues in the CDR3. About this clonotype: Its cognate antigen is unknown.

Treatment indicated: approximately 11-day PBMC culture with coronavirus spike peptide pools or control peptides (ViraFEST assay). The Oncomine TCR Beta short-read assay was applied to DNA of cultured CD4+ T cells. TCRdb processed the PCR reads anew with MiXCR; each CDR3 protein has one entry. The data show roughly 16,000 distinct CDR3 sequences, more than 70% seen once. The TCR was taken from a human donor who had recovered from COVID-19. The rearrangement links TRBV27 to TRBJ2-3; no clear D. The sequenced sample consisted of CD4+ T cells from blood, cultured in vitro. The CDR3 loop reads CASSSPFLGGNTDTQYF. The CDR3 DNA is TGTGCCAGCAGTTCCCCCTTTCTCGGTGGTAACACAGATACGCAGTATTTT.